A selection of T cell receptor beta chains follows, all from one sample in a study of identical twins. TCRdb fed the 5' RACE reads into MiXCR, producing one record per CDR3 protein. The sample holds fewer than 450,000 distinct CDR3 sequences, approximately 10% seen once. The sequenced material came from naive T cells sorted from blood. Receptors originate from a woman aged 50 to 60 in good health. Each CDR3 is given with its conserved first and last residue.

j_call v_call cdr3_aa
TRBJ2-7 TRBV12-3/TRBV12-4 CASSSPGLVKDEQYF
TRBJ1-2 TRBV3-1 CASSPTPTGRGGYGYTF
TRBJ2-1 TRBV29-1 CSVGHNEQFF
TRBJ2-1 TRBV20-1 CSATETAETYNEQFF
TRBJ1-4 TRBV29-1 CSTRTASNNEKLFF
TRBJ2-1 TRBV10-3 CATGLAGGVRSYNEQFF
TRBJ2-5 TRBV7-8 CASSSGTGVRETQYF
TRBJ2-3 TRBV3-1 CASSQIPSQAYDTQYF
TRBJ1-5 TRBV7-2 CASNPGGAFQPQHF
TRBJ2-3 TRBV7-8 CASVGLAGGTDTQYF
TRBJ1-3 TRBV5-1 CASSLVPGPGNTIYF
TRBJ1-1 TRBV4-1 CASSPNRGAEAFF
TRBJ2-5 TRBV11-2 CASSEDWRETQYF
TRBJ2-5 TRBV12-3/TRBV12-4 CASSSSGWGTQYF
TRBJ2-1 TRBV27 CASSPYILAKVAYNEQFF
TRBJ1-5 TRBV24-1 CATSATGGGQPQHF
TRBJ2-1 TRBV7-8 CASSLSSSTRYNEQFF
TRBJ2-1 TRBV6-5 CASSYEGYEQFF
TRBJ2-1 TRBV4-2 CASSQAPVAANNEQFF
TRBJ1-5 TRBV2 CASSLGDLSNQPQHF
TRBJ2-1 TRBV6-2/TRBV6-3 CASSYQRDNEQFF
TRBJ1-1 TRBV29-1 CSVVGQGFTEAFF
TRBJ1-5 TRBV18 CASSDDREVKPQHF